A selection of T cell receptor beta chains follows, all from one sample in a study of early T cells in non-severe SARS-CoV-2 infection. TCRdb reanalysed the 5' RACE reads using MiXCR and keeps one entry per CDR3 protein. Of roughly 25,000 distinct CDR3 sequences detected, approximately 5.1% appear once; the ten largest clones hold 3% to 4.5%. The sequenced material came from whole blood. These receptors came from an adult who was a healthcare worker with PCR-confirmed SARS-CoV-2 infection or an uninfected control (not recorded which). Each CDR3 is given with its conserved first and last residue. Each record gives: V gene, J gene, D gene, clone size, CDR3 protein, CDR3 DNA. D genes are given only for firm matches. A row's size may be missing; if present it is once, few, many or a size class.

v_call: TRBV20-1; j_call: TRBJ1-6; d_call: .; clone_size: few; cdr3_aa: CSAREGAENSPLHF; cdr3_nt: TGCAGTGCTAGAGAGGGGGCGGAAAATTCACCCCTCCACTTT
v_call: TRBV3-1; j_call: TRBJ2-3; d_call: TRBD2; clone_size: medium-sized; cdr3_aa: CASSQGKSGTALDTQYF; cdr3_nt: TGTGCCAGCAGCCAAGGTAAGAGCGGGACGGCTCTGGATACGCAGTATTTT
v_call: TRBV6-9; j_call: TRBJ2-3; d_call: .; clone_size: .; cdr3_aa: CASSAKRDTQYF; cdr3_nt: TGTGCCAGCAGTGCCAAGCGGGATACGCAGTATTTT
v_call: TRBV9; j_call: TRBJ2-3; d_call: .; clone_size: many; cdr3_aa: CASSVRGSTDTQYF; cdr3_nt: TGTGCCAGCAGCGTCAGGGGTAGCACAGATACGCAGTATTTT
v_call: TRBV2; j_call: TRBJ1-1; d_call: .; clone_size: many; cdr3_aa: CASSDRKTEAFF; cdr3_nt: TGTGCCAGCAGTGACAGAAAAACTGAAGCTTTCTTT
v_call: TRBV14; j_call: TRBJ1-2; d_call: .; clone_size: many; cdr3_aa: CASSKTGEYNYGYTF; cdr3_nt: TGTGCCAGCAGCAAGACAGGCGAGTACAACTATGGCTACACCTTC
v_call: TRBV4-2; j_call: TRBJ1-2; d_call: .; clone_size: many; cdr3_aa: CASSQSPQGGYTF; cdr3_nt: TGTGCCAGCAGCCAGTCACCGCAAGGGGGCTACACCTTC
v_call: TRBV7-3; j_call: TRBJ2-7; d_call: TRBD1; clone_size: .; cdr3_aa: CASSSSSGTVYEQYF; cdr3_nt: TGTGCCAGCAGTTCATCCTCCGGGACAGTCTACGAGCAGTACTTC
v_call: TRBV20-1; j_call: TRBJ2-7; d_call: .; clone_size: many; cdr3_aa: CSARGQAADGEQYF; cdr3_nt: TGCAGTGCTAGAGGGCAGGCGGCCGACGGCGAGCAGTACTTC
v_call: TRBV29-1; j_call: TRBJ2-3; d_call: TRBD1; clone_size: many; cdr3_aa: CSVVGQGSYRDTQYF; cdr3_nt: TGCAGCGTGGTCGGACAGGGCTCCTACCGGGATACGCAGTATTTT
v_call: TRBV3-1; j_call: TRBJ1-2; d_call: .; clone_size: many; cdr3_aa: CASSTFNYGYTF; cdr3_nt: TGTGCCAGCAGCACCTTTAACTATGGCTACACCTTC
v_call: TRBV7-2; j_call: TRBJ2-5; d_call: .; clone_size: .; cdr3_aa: CASRDSGQETQYF; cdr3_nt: TGTGCCAGCAGGGACAGCGGTCAAGAGACCCAGTACTTC
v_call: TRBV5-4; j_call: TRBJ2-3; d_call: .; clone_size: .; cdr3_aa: CASSLMGGGPSDTDTQYF; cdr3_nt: TGTGCCAGCAGCTTGATGGGGGGGGGCCCCTCTGACACAGATACGCAGTATTTT
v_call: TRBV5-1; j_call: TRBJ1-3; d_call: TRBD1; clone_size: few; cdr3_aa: CASSLDRQGAGNTIYF; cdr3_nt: TGCGCCAGCAGCTTGGATCGGCAGGGGGCTGGAAACACCATATATTTT
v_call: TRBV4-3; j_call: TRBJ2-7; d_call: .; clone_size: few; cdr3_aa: CASSPRQGGYEQYF; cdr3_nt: TGCGCCAGCAGCCCTCGACAGGGAGGCTACGAGCAGTACTTC
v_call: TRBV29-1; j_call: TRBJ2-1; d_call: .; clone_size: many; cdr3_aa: CSVGGGLYNEQFF; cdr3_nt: TGCAGCGTTGGGGGTGGGCTTTACAATGAGCAGTTCTTC
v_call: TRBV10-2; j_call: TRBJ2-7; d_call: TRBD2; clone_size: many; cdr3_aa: CASSEYKGTSGDEQYF; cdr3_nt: TGCGCCAGCAGTGAGTATAAAGGGACTAGCGGGGACGAGCAGTACTTC
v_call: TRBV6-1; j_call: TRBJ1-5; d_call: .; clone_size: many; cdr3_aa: CASTQEGDTNQPQHF; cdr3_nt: TGTGCCAGCACCCAAGAGGGGGACACCAATCAGCCCCAGCATTTT
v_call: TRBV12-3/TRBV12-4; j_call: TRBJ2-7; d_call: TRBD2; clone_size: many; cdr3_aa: CASSTGTSGAPYEQYF; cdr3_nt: TGTGCCAGCAGTACCGGGACTAGCGGGGCACCCTACGAGCAGTACTTC
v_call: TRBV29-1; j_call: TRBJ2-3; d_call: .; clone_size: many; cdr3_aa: CSVAGLARTDTQYF; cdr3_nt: TGCAGCGTTGCCGGCCTCGCTCGGACAGATACGCAGTATTTT
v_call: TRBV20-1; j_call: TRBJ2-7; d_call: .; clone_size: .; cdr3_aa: CSATPRDGQYYEQYF; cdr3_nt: TGCAGTGCTACCCCACGGGATGGACAGTACTACGAGCAGTACTTC
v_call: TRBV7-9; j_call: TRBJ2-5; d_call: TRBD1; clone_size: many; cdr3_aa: CASSPRDSQETQYF; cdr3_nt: TGTGCCAGCAGCCCTAGGGACAGCCAAGAGACCCAGTACTTC
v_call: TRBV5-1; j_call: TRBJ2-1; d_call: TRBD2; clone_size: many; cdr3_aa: CASSPSSGGEYNEQFF; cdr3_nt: TGCGCCAGCAGCCCTAGTAGCGGGGGGGAGTACAATGAGCAGTTCTTC
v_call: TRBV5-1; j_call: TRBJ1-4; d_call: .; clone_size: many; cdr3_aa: CASSLGNGREKLFF; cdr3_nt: TGCGCCAGCAGCTTAGGTAACGGCCGAGAAAAACTGTTTTTT
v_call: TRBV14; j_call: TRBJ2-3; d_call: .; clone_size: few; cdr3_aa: CASSQLATGVTQYF; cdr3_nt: TGTGCCAGCAGCCAACTCGCCACCGGGGTTACGCAGTATTTT
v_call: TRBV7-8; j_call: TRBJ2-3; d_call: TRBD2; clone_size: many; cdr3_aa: CASSSLAGGTDTQYF; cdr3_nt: TGTGCCAGCAGCTCCCTAGCGGGGGGCACAGATACGCAGTATTTT
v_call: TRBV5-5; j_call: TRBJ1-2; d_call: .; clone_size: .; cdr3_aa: CVSSLGRANYGYTF; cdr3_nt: TGTGTCAGCAGCTTAGGCCGCGCTAACTATGGCTACACCTTC
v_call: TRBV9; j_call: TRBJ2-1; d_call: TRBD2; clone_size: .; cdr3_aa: CASSVGGGPYNEQFF; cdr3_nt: TGTGCCAGCAGCGTAGGCGGGGGTCCATACAATGAGCAGTTCTTC
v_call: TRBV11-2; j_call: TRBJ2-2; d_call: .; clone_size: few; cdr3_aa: CASSSHPGWKWNTGELFF; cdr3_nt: TGTGCCAGCAGCTCCCACCCCGGGTGGAAGTGGAACACCGGGGAGCTGTTTTTT
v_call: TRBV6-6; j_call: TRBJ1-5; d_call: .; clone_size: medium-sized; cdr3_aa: CASRSQGQGAQHF; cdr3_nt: TGTGCCAGCAGATCACAGGGACAAGGGGCCCAGCATTTT
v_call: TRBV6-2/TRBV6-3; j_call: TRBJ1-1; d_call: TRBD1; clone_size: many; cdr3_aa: CASSDLFSRGRETEAFF; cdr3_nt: TGTGCCAGCAGTGACCTATTTAGTAGGGGGCGAGAGACTGAAGCTTTCTTT
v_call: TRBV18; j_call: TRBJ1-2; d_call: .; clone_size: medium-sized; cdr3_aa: CASSPRQVNYGYTF; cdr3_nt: TGTGCCAGCTCACCCAGACAGGTGAACTATGGCTACACCTTC
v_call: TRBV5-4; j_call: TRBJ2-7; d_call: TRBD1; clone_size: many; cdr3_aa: CASSQTGNAYEQYF; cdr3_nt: TGTGCCAGCAGCCAGACAGGGAACGCCTACGAGCAGTACTTC
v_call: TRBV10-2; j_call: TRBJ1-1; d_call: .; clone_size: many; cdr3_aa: CASSGRDGVQAFF; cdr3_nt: TGCGCCAGCAGTGGGCGAGATGGGGTGCAAGCTTTCTTT
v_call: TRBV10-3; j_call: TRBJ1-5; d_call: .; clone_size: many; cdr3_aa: CAISESKNGYYQPQHF; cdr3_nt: TGTGCCATCAGTGAGTCGAAGAACGGCTACTATCAGCCCCAGCATTTT
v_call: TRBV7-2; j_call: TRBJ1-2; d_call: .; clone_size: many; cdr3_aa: CASSEGPLGYTF; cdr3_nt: TGTGCCAGCAGCGAGGGCCCCTTGGGCTACACCTTC
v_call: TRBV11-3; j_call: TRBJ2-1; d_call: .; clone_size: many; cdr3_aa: CASSLDDRPYNEQFF; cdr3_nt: TGTGCCAGCAGCTTAGATGACAGACCATACAATGAGCAGTTCTTC
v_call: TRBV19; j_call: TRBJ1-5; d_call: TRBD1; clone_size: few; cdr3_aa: CASSTRQGRQPQHF; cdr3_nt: TGTGCCAGTAGTACGAGACAGGGACGGCAGCCCCAGCATTTT
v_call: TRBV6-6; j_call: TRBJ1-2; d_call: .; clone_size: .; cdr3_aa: CASSLRDGYTF; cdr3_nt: TGTGCCAGCAGCCTCAGGGACGGCTACACCTTC
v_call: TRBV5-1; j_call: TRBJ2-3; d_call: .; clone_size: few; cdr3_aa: CASSPSRVGGLGTDTQYF; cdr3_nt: TGCGCCAGCAGCCCCTCCCGGGTCGGGGGCTTGGGCACAGATACGCAGTATTTT
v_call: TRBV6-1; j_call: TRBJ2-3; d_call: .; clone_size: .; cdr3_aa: CASSGGAATDTQYF; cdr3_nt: TGTGCCAGCAGTGGGGGGGCCGCTACAGATACGCAGTATTTT
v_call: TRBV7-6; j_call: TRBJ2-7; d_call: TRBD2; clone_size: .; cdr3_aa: CASSLGGTSGVYEQYF; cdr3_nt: TGTGCCAGCAGCTTAGGCGGGACTAGCGGAGTTTACGAGCAGTACTTC
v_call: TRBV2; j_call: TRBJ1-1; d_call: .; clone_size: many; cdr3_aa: CARETGTGNTEAFF; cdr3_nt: TGTGCCAGAGAGACCGGGACGGGGAACACTGAAGCTTTCTTT
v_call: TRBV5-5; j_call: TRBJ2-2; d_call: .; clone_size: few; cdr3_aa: CASSRKLTSGALSGELFF; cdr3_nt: TGTGCCAGCAGCCGAAAGCTGACCTCAGGGGCCCTGTCCGGGGAGCTGTTTTTT
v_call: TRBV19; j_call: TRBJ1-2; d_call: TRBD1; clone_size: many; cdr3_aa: CASSMGTDYGYTF; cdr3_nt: TGTGCCAGTAGTATGGGGACAGACTATGGCTACACCTTC
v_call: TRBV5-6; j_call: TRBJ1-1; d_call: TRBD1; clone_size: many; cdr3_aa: CASSLRLTGGTEAFF; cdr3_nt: TGTGCCAGCAGCTTGCGCCTGACAGGGGGAACTGAAGCTTTCTTT
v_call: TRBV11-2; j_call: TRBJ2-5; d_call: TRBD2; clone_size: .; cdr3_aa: CASSSLTSGGAQYF; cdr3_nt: TGTGCCAGCAGCTCTCTGACTAGCGGGGGAGCCCAGTACTTC
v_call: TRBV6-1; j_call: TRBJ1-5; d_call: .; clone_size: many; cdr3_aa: CASSEAPGKGNQPQHF; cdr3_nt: TGTGCCAGCAGTGAAGCCCCAGGGAAGGGCAATCAGCCCCAGCATTTT
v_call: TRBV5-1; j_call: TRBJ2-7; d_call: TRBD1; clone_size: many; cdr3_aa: CASSLNQGAQGEQYF; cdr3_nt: TGCGCCAGCAGCTTGAATCAGGGGGCGCAAGGTGAGCAGTACTTC
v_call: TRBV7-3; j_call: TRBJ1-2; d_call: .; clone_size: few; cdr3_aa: CASSPTGVQNGYTF; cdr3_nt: TGTGCCAGCAGCCCGACAGGAGTACAAAATGGCTACACCTTC
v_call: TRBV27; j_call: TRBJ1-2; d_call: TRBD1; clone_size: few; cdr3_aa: CASADRGYNYGYTF; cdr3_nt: TGTGCCAGCGCGGACAGGGGGTATAACTATGGCTACACCTTC
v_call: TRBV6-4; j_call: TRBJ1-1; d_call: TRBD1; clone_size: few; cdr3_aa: CASSDTRTGNTEAFF; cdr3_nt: TGTGCCAGCAGTGACACACGGACAGGGAACACTGAAGCTTTCTTT
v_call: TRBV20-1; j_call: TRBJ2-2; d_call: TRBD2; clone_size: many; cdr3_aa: CSARGTSGESGELFF; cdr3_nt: TGCAGTGCTAGGGGGACTAGCGGGGAATCCGGGGAGCTGTTTTTT
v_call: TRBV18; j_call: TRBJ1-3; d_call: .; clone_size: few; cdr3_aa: CASSPSSGPTIYF; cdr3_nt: TGTGCCAGCTCACCCTCCTCAGGGCCCACCATATATTTT
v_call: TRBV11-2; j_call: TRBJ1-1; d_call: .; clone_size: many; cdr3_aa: CASSLSLGMNTEAFF; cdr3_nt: TGTGCCAGCAGCTTATCCCTGGGAATGAACACTGAAGCTTTCTTT